The 13 T cell receptor beta chains below all came from one sample that was sequenced in a study of identical twins. One entry per CDR3 protein results from TCRdb running MiXCR on the 5' RACE reads. The sample has about 470,000 distinct CDR3 sequences, roughly 26% seen once. Separately, the same data were catalogued under a study of T cells expressing NK-cell markers.

Sequenced sample: CD4+ T cells sorted from blood. The receptors were sampled from a woman between 18 and 30 years old in good health.

V and J are TRBV29-1 and TRBJ2-1; TRBD2 aligns across 11 bases. This CDR3 contains 16 residues. V shed 6 bases, J shed 0 bases, and the junction held 7 bases outside the gene matches. The V gene's germline CDR1 is SQVTM and CDR2 ANQGSEA. CDR3 coding DNA: TGCAGCGTCCCCCCTACTAGCGGGAGCTCCTACAATGAGCAGTTCTTC. Its protein is CSVPPTSGSSYNEQFF.

This clonotype was recorded a few times. The rearrangement links TRBV27 to TRBJ2-7, with 7 bases aligning to TRBD2. J gave up 4 bases and V 7 bases, and 4 bases lay outside the gene matches. Germline CDR1 MNHEY, CDR2 SMNVEV (reference sequence). The CDR3 sequence is 12 residues long. CDR3 loop: CASNGEGYEQYF. DNA for the CDR3: TGTGCCAGCAATGGGGAGGGGTACGAGCAGTACTTC.

This clonotype was observed a handful of times. The V and J genes are TRBV9 and TRBJ2-3; 10 bases are a match to TRBD2. After removal of 6 bases from V and 3 bases from J, the junction contained 4 bases not matched to a gene. The germline V gene encodes CDR1 SGDLS and CDR2 YYNGEE. This CDR3 is 14 amino acids long. The CDR3 loop reads CASTSGRETDTQYF. The CDR3 DNA follows: TGTGCCAGCACGAGCGGGAGGGAAACAGATACGCAGTATTTT.

V gene TRBV10-3 combines with J gene TRBJ2-3, with D possibly matching TRBD2 (5 bases). This CDR3 region has 14 residues. Between the trimmed V and J ends, which lost 10 bases and 3 bases, there was a span of 17 bases. Germline assignment: CDR1 ENHRY and CDR2 SYGVKD. CDR3 DNA sequence: TGTGCCACCAGGACTGCGGGCCAGACAGATACGCAGTATTTT. Protein: CATRTAGQTDTQYF.

The genes are TRBV7-2 and TRBJ2-1; D call uncertain. V lost 2 bases and J 6 bases, leaving 11 bases between the germline ends. Germline CDR1 SGHTA, CDR2 FQGNSA. This CDR3 is built from 14 residues. The CDR3 reads CASSLRRTSNEQFF. CDR3 in DNA: TGTGCCAGCAGCTTAAGGAGAACGAGCAATGAGCAGTTCTTC. The full variable domain, completed using reference TRBV7-2 and TRBJ2-1, is GAGVSQSPSNKVTEKGKDVELRCDPISGHTALYWYRQSLGQGLEFLIYFQGNSAPDKSGLPSDRFSAERTGGSVSTLTIQRTQQEDSAVYLCASSLRRTSNEQFFGPGTRLTVL.

This clonotype was seen a handful of times. The rearrangement joins TRBV7-2 to TRBJ1-2; TRBD1 is a possible D gene (6 bases). CDR1 is SGHTA and CDR2 is FQGNSA in the germline V gene. The V end was cut by 2 bases, the J end by 5 bases, with 18 bases between. The length of the CDR3 is 16 residues. The CDR3 region has the DNA TGTGCCAGCAGCTTATTCGTTTGGACAGCTTTTTATGGCTACACCTTC. This gives the protein CASSLFVWTAFYGYTF.

This clonotype appeared a few times. The V gene is TRBV10-3, the J gene TRBJ2-1, with 9 bases identical to TRBD1. This CDR3 region has 17 residues. Per germline, CDR1 ENHRY and CDR2 SYGVKD. Trimming at V came to 6 bases and at J to 2 bases, leaving 11 bases not matched to a gene. The chain's CDR3 is CAISGPAGTGTYNEQFF. CDR3 nucleotides: TGTGCCATCAGCGGTCCGGCCGGGACAGGGACCTACAATGAGCAGTTCTTC.

The chain joins TRBV5-6 to TRBJ1-1; D may be TRBD1 (6 bases). CDR3 length: 13 residues. Germline V gene sequence: CDR1 SGHDT, CDR2 YYEEEE. The V end was cut by 3 bases, the J end by 5 bases, with 11 bases between. CDR3 loop: CASSWGPETEAFF. The CDR3 nucleotides are TGTGCCAGCAGCTGGGGGCCAGAAACTGAAGCTTTCTTT.

The chain combines TRBV12-3 or TRBV12-4 with TRBJ2-7; D is ambiguous. V shed 3 bases and J shed 3 bases, with 12 bases lying between them. This CDR3 region has 14 residues. The CDR3 bases are TGTGCCAGCAGTTTGGTCCCGAACCGCTACGAGCAGTACTTC. It is translated as CASSLVPNRYEQYF.

This clonotype showed up just a few times. This rearrangement joins TRBV20-1 to TRBJ2-7; D remains unclear. Trimming took 7 bases from V and 1 from J, leaving 5 bases between them. CDR1 and CDR2 (germline): DFQATT, SNEGSKA (reference sequence). CDR3 length: 10 amino acids. This CDR3 is CSGGSYEQYF. In DNA, the CDR3 is TGCAGTGGTGGTTCCTACGAGCAGTACTTC.

This clonotype was observed a handful of times. For the CDR3, the DNA is TGCAGTGCTAGGGGGGCGGGGGTCAATGAGCAGTTCTTC. This sequence encodes CSARGAGVNEQFF. This chain uses TRBV20-1 with TRBJ2-1; possibly TRBD2 for D (7 bases). There are 13 residues in the CDR3. Germline CDR1 is DFQATT and CDR2 is SNEGSKA (reference sequence). V gave up 3 bases and J gave up 6 bases, with 12 bases separating them.

The chain uses TRBV27 and TRBJ2-5, with no clear D. This CDR3 region has 12 residues. Trimming removed 6 bases at V and 5 bases at J, with 10 bases between. The germline V gene has CDR1 MNHEY and CDR2 SMNVEV (reference sequence). The CDR3 coding sequence is TGTGCCAGCAGAGAGTCGGATGAGACCCAGTACTTC. Translating gives CASRESDETQYF.

This clonotype was seen ten or more times. In DNA form, the CDR3 reads TGCGCCAGCAGCCTACGGGGAGCTAGCACAGATACGCAGTATTTT. As protein: CASSLRGASTDTQYF. The rearrangement links TRBV5-1 to TRBJ2-3; tentative D call: TRBD2 (5 bases). Trimming took 4 bases from V and 0 from J, leaving 12 bases between them. Germline CDR1 is SGHRS and CDR2 is YFSETQ. CDR3 length equals 15 residues.